Sequencing of this T cell receptor beta chain was carried out in a study of blood T cell repertoires in COVID-19. Study as a whole: The samples span acute and convalescent COVID-19 from the United States, Italy and Spain. Sources were T cells, B-cell-depleted T cells, or PBMCs; the material itself was cDNA or gDNA.

In the original processing: Quantification of nucleated cells was approximated via reference gene primer amplification. Sequenced by immunoSEQ multiplex PCR; TCRdb stores in-frame clones only, minus some. V and J calls and clone size are copied from that table; D and trimming were computed from the DNA. This table holds about 260,000 clones, approximately 86% found once. Germline-derived CDR1 and CDR2 are ENHRY and SYGVKD. This CDR3 contains 15 residues. With V trimmed by 5 bases and J by 2 bases, 4 bases remained unmatched. This TCR came from a human donor in a cohort sampled during active COVID-19. The chain is built from TRBV10-3 and TRBJ2-7; TRBD2 matches 12 bases. The specimen sequenced was peripheral blood. DNA of the CDR3: TGTGCCATCAGTACAACTAGCGGGGGGACCTACGAGCAGTACTTC. This gives the protein CAISTTSGGTYEQYF.